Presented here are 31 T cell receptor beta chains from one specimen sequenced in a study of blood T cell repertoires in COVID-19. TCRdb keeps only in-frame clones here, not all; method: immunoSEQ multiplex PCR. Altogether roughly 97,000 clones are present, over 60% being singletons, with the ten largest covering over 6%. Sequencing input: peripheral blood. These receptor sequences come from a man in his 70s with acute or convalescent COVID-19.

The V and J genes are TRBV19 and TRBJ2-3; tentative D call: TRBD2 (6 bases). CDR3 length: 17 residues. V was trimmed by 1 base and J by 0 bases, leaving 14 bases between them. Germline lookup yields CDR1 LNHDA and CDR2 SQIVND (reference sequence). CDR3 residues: CASSIGSKAGSTDTQYF. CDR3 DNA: TGTGCCAGTAGTATAGGCTCGAAGGCGGGGAGCACAGATACGCAGTATTTT.

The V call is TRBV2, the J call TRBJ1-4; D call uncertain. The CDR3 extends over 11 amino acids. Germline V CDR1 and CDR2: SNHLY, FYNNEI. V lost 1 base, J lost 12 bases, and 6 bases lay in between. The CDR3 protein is CASSEGRELFF. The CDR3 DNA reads TGTGCCAGCAGTGAAGGGAGGGAACTGTTTTTT. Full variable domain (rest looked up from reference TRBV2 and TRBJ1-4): EPEVTQTPSHQVTQMGQEVILRCVPISNHLYFYWYRQILGQKVEFLVSFYNNEISEKSEIFDDQFSVERPDGSNFTLKIRSTKLEDSAMYFCASSEGRELFFGSGTQLSVL.

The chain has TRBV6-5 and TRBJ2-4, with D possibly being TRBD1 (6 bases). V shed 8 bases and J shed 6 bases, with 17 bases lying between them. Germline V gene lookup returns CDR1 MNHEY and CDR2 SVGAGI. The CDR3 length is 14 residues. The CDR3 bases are TGTGCCAGCTGCATCGGACAGAACGGAAACATTCAGTACTTC. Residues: CASCIGQNGNIQYF.

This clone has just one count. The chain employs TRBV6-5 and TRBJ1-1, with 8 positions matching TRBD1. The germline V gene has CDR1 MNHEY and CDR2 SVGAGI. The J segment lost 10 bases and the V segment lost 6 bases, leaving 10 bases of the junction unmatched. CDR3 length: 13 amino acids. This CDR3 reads CASSQRQGRLAFF. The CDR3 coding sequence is TGTGCCAGCAGCCAACGACAGGGGAGACTAGCTTTCTTT.

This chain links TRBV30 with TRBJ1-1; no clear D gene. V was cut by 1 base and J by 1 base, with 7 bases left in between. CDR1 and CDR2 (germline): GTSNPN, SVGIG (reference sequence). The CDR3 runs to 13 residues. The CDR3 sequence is CAWSGTPNTEAFF. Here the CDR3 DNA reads TGTGCCTGGAGTGGAACACCGAACACTGAAGCTTTCTTT. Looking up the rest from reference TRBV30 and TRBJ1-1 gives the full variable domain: SQTIHQWPATLVQPVGSPLSLECTVEGTSNPNLYWYRQAAGRGLQLLFYSVGIGQISSEVPQNLSASRPQDRQFILSSKKLLLSDSGFYLCAWSGTPNTEAFFGQGTRLTVV.

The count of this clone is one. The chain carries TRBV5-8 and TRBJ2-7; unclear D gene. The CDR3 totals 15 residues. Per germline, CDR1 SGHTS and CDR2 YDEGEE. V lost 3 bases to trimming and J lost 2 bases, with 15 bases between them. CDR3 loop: CASSSPHLGTYEQYV. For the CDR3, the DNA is TGTGCCAGCAGCTCACCCCACCTTGGCACCTACGAGCAGTACGTC.

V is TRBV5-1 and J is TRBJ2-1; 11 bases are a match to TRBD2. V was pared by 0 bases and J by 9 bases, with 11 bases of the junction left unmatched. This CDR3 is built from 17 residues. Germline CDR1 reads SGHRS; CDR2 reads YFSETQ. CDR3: CASSLGPLAGDLGEQFF. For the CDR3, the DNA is TGCGCCAGCAGCTTGGGGCCACTAGCGGGAGATCTTGGTGAGCAGTTCTTC.

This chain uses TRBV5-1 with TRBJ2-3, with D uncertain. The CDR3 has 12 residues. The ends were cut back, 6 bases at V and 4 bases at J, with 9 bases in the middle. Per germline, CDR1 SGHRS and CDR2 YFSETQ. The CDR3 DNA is TGCGCCAGCAACTACCATCCAGATACGCAGTATTTT. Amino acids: CASNYHPDTQYF.

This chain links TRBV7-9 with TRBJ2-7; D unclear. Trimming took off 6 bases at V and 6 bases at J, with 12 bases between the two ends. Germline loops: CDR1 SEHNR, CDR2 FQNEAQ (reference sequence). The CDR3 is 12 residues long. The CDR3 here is CASSNAPSEQYF. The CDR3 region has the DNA TGTGCCAGCAGTAACGCTCCTAGCGAGCAGTACTTC.

The CDR3 loop is CASSLDRDTEAFF. The CDR3 nucleotides read TGTGCCAGCAGCTTGGACAGGGACACTGAAGCTTTCTTT. The chain couples TRBV5-4 to TRBJ1-1; D is perhaps TRBD1 (6 bases). Germline CDR1 reads SGHNT; CDR2 reads YYREEE (reference sequence). Trimming cost V 0 bases and J 3 bases, with 6 bases left between them. The CDR3 extends over 13 amino acids.

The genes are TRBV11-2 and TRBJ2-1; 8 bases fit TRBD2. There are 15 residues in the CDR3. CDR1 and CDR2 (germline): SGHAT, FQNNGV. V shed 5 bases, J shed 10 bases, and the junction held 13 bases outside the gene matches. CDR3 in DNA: TGTGCCAGCAGCCCTGGACTAGCTTATTCGGTAGAGCAGTTCTTC. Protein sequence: CASSPGLAYSVEQFF.

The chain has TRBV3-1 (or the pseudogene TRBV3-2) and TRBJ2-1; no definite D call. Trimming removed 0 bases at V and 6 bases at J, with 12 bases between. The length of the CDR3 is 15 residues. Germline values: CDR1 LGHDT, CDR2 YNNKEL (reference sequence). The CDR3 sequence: CASSQDSIIANEQFF. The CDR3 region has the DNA TGTGCCAGCAGCCAAGATTCGATAATAGCCAATGAGCAGTTCTTC.

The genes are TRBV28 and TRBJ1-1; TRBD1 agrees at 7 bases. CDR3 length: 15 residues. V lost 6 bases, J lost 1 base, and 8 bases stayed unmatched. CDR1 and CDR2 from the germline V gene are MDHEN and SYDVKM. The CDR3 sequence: CASSPLDRTNTEAFF. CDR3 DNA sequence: TGTGCCAGCAGCCCCCTGGACAGGACGAACACTGAAGCTTTCTTT.

CDR3 DNA: TGTGCCTGGGACAGATCCCAGAACACTGAAGCTTTCTTT. Protein sequence: CAWDRSQNTEAFF. The genes are TRBV30 and TRBJ1-1; tentative D call: TRBD1 (5 bases). This CDR3 contains 13 residues. The germline V gene encodes CDR1 GTSNPN and CDR2 SVGIG (reference sequence). Trimming cost V 5 bases and J 1 base, with 11 bases left between them.

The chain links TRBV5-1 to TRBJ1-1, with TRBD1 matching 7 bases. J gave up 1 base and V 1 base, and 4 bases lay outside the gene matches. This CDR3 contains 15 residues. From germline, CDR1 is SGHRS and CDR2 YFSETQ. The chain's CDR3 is CASSLLGTANTEAFF. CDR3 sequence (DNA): TGCGCCAGCAGCTTGCTCGGGACAGCGAACACTGAAGCTTTCTTT.

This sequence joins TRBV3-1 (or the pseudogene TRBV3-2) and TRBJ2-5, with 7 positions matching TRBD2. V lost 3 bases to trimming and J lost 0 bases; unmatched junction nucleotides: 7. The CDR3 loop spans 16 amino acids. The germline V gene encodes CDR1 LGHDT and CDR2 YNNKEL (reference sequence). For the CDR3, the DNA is TGTGCCAGCAGCCAGTGGCTAGCGGCTAACCAAGAGACCCAGTACTTC. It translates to CASSQWLAANQETQYF.

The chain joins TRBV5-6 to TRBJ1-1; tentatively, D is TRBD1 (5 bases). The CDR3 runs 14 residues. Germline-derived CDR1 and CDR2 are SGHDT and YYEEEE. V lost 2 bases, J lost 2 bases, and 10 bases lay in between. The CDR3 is CASSFITGNTEAFF. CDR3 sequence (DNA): TGTGCCAGCAGCTTTATTACAGGAAACACTGAAGCTTTCTTT.

The CDR3 nucleotides read TGTGCCAGCAGCCAAGGAGTCGAAGTCACTGAAGCTTTCTTT. Translated, it gives CASSQGVEVTEAFF. The chain recombines TRBV7-3 with TRBJ1-1, with unresolved D. Looked up from germline, CDR1 is SGHTA and CDR2 is FQGTGA. Trimming left V 5 bases short and J 4 bases short, with 14 bases between. The CDR3 spans 14 residues.

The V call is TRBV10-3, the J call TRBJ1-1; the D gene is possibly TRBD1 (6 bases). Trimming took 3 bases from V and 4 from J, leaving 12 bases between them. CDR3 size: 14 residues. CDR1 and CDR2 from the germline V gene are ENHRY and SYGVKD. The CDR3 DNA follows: TGTGCCATCAGTGAAGTCAGGGGCAGCACTGAAGCTTTCTTT. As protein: CAISEVRGSTEAFF.

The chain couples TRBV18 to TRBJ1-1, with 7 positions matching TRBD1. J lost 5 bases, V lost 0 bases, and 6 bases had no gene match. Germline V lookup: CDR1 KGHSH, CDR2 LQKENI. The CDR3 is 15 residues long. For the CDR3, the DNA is TGTGCCAGCTCACCACCGAACGAGGGGGCGACTGAAGCTTTCTTT. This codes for CASSPPNEGATEAFF.

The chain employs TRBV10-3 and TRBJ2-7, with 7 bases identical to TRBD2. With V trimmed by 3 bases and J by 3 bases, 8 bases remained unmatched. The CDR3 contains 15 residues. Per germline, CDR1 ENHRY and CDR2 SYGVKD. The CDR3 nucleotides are TGTGCCATCAGTGAAGGGGCGGGAGTAGGCTACGAGCAGTACTTC. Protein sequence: CAISEGAGVGYEQYF.

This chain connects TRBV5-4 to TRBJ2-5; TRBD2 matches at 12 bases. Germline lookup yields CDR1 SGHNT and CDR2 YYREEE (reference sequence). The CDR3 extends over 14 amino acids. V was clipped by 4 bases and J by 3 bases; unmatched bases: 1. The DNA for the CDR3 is TGTGCCAGCAGCCGGACTAGCGGGGAAGAGACCCAGTACTTC. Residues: CASSRTSGEETQYF.

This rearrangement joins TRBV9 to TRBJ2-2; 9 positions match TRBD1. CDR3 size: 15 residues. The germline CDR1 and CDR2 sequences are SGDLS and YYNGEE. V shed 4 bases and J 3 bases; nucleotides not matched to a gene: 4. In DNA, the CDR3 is TGTGCCAGCAGCCCTAGGACAGGGGACACCGGGGAGCTGTTTTTT. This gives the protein CASSPRTGDTGELFF.

The CDR3, as DNA: TGTGCCAGCAGTTACGTTCCAGGGACAGATACGCAGTATTTT. This sequence encodes CASSYVPGTDTQYF. The chain carries TRBV6-5 and TRBJ2-3; D may be TRBD1 (5 bases). V was clipped by 2 bases and J by 3 bases, with 9 bases between them. Per the germline V gene, CDR1 is MNHEY and CDR2 is SVGAGI. The CDR3 runs to 14 residues.

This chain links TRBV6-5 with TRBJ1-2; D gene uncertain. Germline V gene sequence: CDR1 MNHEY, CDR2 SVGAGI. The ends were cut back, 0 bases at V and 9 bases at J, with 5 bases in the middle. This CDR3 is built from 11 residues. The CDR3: CASSYSYSYTF. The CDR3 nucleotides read TGTGCCAGCAGTTACTCGTACAGCTACACCTTC.

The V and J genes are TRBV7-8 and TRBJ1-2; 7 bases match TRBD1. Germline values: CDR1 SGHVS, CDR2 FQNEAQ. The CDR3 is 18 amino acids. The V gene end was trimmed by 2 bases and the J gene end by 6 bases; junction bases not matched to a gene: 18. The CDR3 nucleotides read TGTGCCAGCAGCTTAAACCCGCGGACAGGCCGAAGTTACGATGGCTACACCTTC. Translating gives CASSLNPRTGRSYDGYTF.

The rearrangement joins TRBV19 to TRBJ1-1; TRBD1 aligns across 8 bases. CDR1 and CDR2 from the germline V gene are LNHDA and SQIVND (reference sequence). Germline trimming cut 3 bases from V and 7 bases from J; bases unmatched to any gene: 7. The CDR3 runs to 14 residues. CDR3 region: CASSIRQGAGEAFF. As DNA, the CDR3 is TGTGCCAGTAGTATCAGGCAGGGGGCCGGTGAAGCTTTCTTT. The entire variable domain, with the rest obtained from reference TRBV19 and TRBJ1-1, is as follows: DGGITQSPKYLFRKEGQNVTLSCEQNLNHDAMYWYRQDPGQGLRLIYYSQIVNDFQKGDIAEGYSVSREKKESFPLTVTSAQKNPTAFYLCASSIRQGAGEAFFGQGTRLTVV.

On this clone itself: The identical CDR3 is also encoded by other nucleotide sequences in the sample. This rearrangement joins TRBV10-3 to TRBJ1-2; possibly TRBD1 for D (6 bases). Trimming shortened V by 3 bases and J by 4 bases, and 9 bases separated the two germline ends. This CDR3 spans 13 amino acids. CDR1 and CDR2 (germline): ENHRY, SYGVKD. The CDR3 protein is CAISDGTSYGYTF. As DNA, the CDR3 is TGTGCCATCAGTGATGGGACATCCTATGGCTACACCTTC.

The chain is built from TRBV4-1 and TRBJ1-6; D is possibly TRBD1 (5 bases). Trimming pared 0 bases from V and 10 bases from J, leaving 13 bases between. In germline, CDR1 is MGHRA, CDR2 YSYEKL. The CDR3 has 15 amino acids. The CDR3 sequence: CASSQDKTVGSPLHF. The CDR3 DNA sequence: TGCGCCAGCAGCCAAGATAAGACAGTTGGATCACCCCTCCACTTT.

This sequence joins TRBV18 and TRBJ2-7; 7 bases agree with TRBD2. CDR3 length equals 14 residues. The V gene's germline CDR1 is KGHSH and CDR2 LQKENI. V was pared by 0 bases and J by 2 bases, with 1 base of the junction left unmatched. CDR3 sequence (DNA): TGTGCCAGCTCACCACCGGCGGGAGCCTACGAGCAGTACTTC. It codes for CASSPPAGAYEQYF.

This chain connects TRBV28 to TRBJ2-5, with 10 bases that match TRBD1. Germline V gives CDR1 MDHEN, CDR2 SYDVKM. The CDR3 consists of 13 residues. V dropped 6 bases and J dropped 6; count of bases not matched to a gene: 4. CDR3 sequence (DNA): TGTGCCAGCAGCCGACAGGGGGCGAAGACCCAGTACTTC. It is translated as CASSRQGAKTQYF.